Below, 8 T cell receptor beta chains from the same sample are listed, as sequenced in a study of blood T cell repertoires in COVID-19. Some clones are missing from TCRdb's copy, which holds only in-frame ones; the method was immunoSEQ multiplex PCR. The data contain about 120,000 clones, around 81% of them seen just once; the ten biggest clones take up about a sixth. Input material: peripheral blood. The receptors shown here come from a man aged 25-45 years with COVID-19, enrolled during active disease.

The chain couples TRBV28 to TRBJ2-5, with TRBD1 identical over 9 bases. V lost 5 bases, J lost 5 bases, and 6 bases stayed unmatched. Germline CDR1 and CDR2: MDHEN and SYDVKM. The CDR3 sequence is 14 residues long. The DNA of the CDR3 is TGTGCCAGCAGTCACAGGGGGCGAGGCGAGACCCAGTACTTC. It is translated as CASSHRGRGETQYF.

This clone was detected only a few times. This CDR3 is CASSDTGTGDGYTF. DNA for the CDR3: TGTGCCAGCAGTGACACCGGGACAGGGGATGGCTACACCTTC. The rearrangement links TRBV6-1 to TRBJ1-2, with 10 bases aligning to TRBD1. CDR3 size: 14 residues. J gave up 6 bases and V 3 bases, and 4 bases lay outside the gene matches. Germline-derived CDR1 and CDR2 are MNHNS and SASEGT.

CDR3 bases: TGCGCCAGCAGCCCTAGCGGGTTGCGGGAGACCCAGTACTTC. Protein product: CASSPSGLRETQYF. This chain links TRBV5-1 with TRBJ2-5; 8 positions match TRBD2. V lost 4 bases to trimming and J lost 5 bases; unmatched junction nucleotides: 7. The germline V gene encodes CDR1 SGHRS and CDR2 YFSETQ. The CDR3 spans 14 residues. Full variable domain (rest looked up from reference TRBV5-1 and TRBJ2-5): KAGVTQTPRYLIKTRGQQVTLSCSPISGHRSVSWYQQTPGQGLQFLFEYFSETQRNKGNFPGRFSGRQFSNSRSEMNVSTLELGDSALYLCASSPSGLRETQYFGPGTRLLVL.

CDR3 DNA: TGTGCCAGCAGTTCGCGGACAGGGGGTAATGTCGGGGCCAACGTCCTGACTTTC. Its translation: CASSSRTGGNVGANVLTF. V is TRBV28 and J is TRBJ2-6; the match to TRBD1 covers 10 bases. The CDR3 length is 18 residues. The V segment lost 4 bases and the J segment 4 bases; nucleotides outside the gene matches: 10. Germline-derived CDR1 and CDR2 are MDHEN and SYDVKM.

The V gene is TRBV4-1, the J gene TRBJ2-3, with D hard to call. The CDR3 is 16 amino acids. From germline, CDR1 is MGHRA and CDR2 YSYEKL. V was clipped by 0 bases and J by 4 bases, with 14 bases between them. DNA of the CDR3: TGCGCCAGCAGCCAAGATAGCCTACGGATCTCAGATACGCAGTATTTT. Encoded protein: CASSQDSLRISDTQYF.

The chain links TRBV7-9 to TRBJ2-7, with 8 bases fitting TRBD1. Germline V gene lookup returns CDR1 SEHNR and CDR2 FQNEAQ (reference sequence). This CDR3 has 13 amino acids. Trimming at V came to 6 bases and at J to 4 bases, leaving 5 bases not matched to a gene. The CDR3 spells CASRPRTGYEQYF. In DNA form, the CDR3 reads TGTGCCAGCAGGCCCAGGACAGGGTACGAGCAGTACTTC.

The rearrangement joins TRBV28 to TRBJ2-7, with 12 bases fitting TRBD2. This CDR3 contains 16 residues. The germline CDR1 and CDR2 sequences are MDHEN and SYDVKM. V trimming: 4 bases; J trimming: 0 bases; junction bases outside the gene matches: 4. In DNA, the CDR3 is TGTGCCAGCAGTTCCCTGGGACTAGCGGGCTCCTACGAGCAGTACTTC. Translating gives CASSSLGLAGSYEQYF.

This chain connects TRBV7-2 to TRBJ1-1, with TRBD1 as a possible D gene (6 bases). V lost 2 bases to trimming and J lost 0 bases, with 7 bases between them. Germline lookup yields CDR1 SGHTA and CDR2 FQGNSA. The CDR3 extends over 14 amino acids. The CDR3 DNA follows: TGTGCCAGCAGCTTATGGGGGCTGAACACTGAAGCTTTCTTT. Protein sequence: CASSLWGLNTEAFF.